The sequence of this T cell receptor beta chain was determined in a study of blood T cell repertoires in COVID-19. Across the study: Nucleic acid was either cDNA or gDNA, and it came from T cells, B-cell-depleted T cells, or PBMCs.

The CDR3 totals 14 residues. The V gene end was trimmed by 8 bases and the J gene end by 0 bases; junction bases not matched to a gene: 1. Germline CDR1 and CDR2: SEHNR and FQNEAQ (reference sequence). The authors' processing: Counts of nucleated cells, estimated from reference gene primer amplification, were obtained. Profiled with immunoSEQ multiplex PCR; TCRdb holds only in-frame clones, not every one. D and trimming come from the DNA, and the V and J calls and clone size come from that table. Of about 97,000 clones detected, about 80% appear once; the ten largest clones hold about 9.4%. This chain connects TRBV7-9 to TRBJ2-3; TRBD2 matches at 11 bases. Sequencing used peripheral blood. This sequence was found in an older man with acute or convalescent COVID-19. The chain's CDR3 is CASLAGGSTDTQYF. CDR3 coding DNA: TGTGCCAGCCTAGCGGGGGGAAGCACAGATACGCAGTATTTT. The whole variable domain, filled in from reference TRBV7-9 and TRBJ2-3, reads DTGVSQNPRHKITKRGQNVTFRCDPISEHNRLYWYRQTLGQGPEFLTYFQNEAQLEKSRLLSDRFSAERPKGSFSTLEIQRTEQGDSAMYLCASLAGGSTDTQYFGPGTRLTVL.